This T cell receptor (beta chain) was profiled in a study of blood T cell repertoires in COVID-19. The overall study: The United States, Italy and Spain provided the acute and convalescent COVID-19 samples. T cells, B-cell-depleted T cells, or PBMCs provided the cDNA or gDNA that served as material.

Per the original methods: Reference gene primer amplification gave estimated nucleated cell counts. Repertoires were generated with immunoSEQ multiplex PCR, while TCRdb's copy carries only in-frame clones and drops some. The V and J calls and clone size are taken from that table; D and trimming were inferred from the DNA. In the table there are approximately 220,000 clones, roughly four fifths of which are singletons. V lost 6 bases, J lost 1 base, and 12 bases lay in between. Per the germline V gene, CDR1 is MDHEN and CDR2 is SYDVKM. This CDR3 has 14 residues. The specimen was peripheral blood. The receptor's source is a woman in her 70s with acute or convalescent COVID-19. The chain carries TRBV28 and TRBJ1-1; D uncertain. For the CDR3, the DNA is TGTGCCAGCAGCCCCGGGTCTCAGAACACTGAAGCTTTCTTT. Translated, it gives CASSPGSQNTEAFF.